The 14 T cell receptor beta chains below all came from one sample that was sequenced in a study of cytomegalovirus exposure and HLA in healthy donors. This PCR relied on a set of 60 Vbeta primers and 13 Jbeta primers. Sequencing was performed with immunoSEQ multiplex PCR; in TCRdb, only in-frame clones are kept and a portion is missing. This sample carries 90,000 to 130,000 clones, with about 6.8% going to the ten biggest clones. Material: PBMCs. The receptors originated from a man aged 40-49 years in good health and CMV-seropositive.

This sequence joins TRBV6-1 and TRBJ2-7; 8 bases map to TRBD1. The trim removed 6 bases at V and 2 bases at J, leaving 6 bases unmatched. The CDR3 runs to 14 residues. Germline-derived CDR1 and CDR2 are MNHNS and SASEGT. In DNA, the CDR3 is TGTGCCAGCAGCGGTCGACAGGGGACCTACGAGCAGTACTTC. Translating gives CASSGRQGTYEQYF.

This chain links TRBV6-5 with TRBJ2-5; tentative D call: TRBD1 (5 bases). Germline V gives CDR1 MNHEY, CDR2 SVGAGI. Trimming stripped 4 bases from V and 5 bases from J, with 8 bases between. The CDR3 runs to 12 residues. This CDR3 is CASSFDSETQYF. The CDR3 nucleotides read TGTGCCAGCAGTTTCGACAGTGAGACCCAGTACTTC.

This rearrangement joins TRBV5-1 to TRBJ2-7, with 7 bases lining up with TRBD2. CDR1 SGHRS and CDR2 YFSETQ come from the germline V gene. V was clipped by 5 bases and J by 2 bases; unmatched bases: 10. The CDR3 runs 15 residues. In nucleotides, the CDR3 is TGCGCCAGCAGTGCCTCGGGGGGAGCAGCCTACGAGCAGTACTTC. Translating gives CASSASGGAAYEQYF.

This rearrangement joins TRBV7-2 to TRBJ2-2, with 7 bases matching TRBD2. With V trimmed by 5 bases and J by 2 bases, 8 bases remained unmatched. Per the germline V gene, CDR1 is SGHTA and CDR2 is FQGNSA. The CDR3 consists of 16 residues. CDR3 DNA sequence: TGTGCCAGCAGCGGTGCTAGCGGACTCAACACCGGGGAGCTGTTTTTT. Encoded protein: CASSGASGLNTGELFF. Full variable domain (missing parts from reference TRBV7-2 and TRBJ2-2): GAGVSQSPSNKVTEKGKDVELRCDPISGHTALYWYRQSLGQGLEFLIYFQGNSAPDKSGLPSDRFSAERTGGSVSTLTIQRTQQEDSAVYLCASSGASGLNTGELFFGEGSRLTVL.

The chain employs TRBV2 and TRBJ2-7, with 7 nucleotides matching TRBD2. The V segment lost 3 bases and the J segment 4 bases; nucleotides outside the gene matches: 9. The CDR3 contains 15 residues. CDR1 is SNHLY and CDR2 is FYNNEI in the germline V gene. As DNA, the CDR3 is TGTGCCAGCAGTGACCTCGCGGGAGCAGGATACGAGCAGTACTTC. This gives the protein CASSDLAGAGYEQYF.

The chain carries TRBV6-6 and TRBJ1-5; 9 bases agree with TRBD1. The CDR3 is 16 amino acids. V lost 2 bases, J lost 6 bases, and 8 bases stayed unmatched. Germline loops: CDR1 MNHNY, CDR2 SVGAGI (reference sequence). The CDR3 nucleotides are TGTGCCAGCAGTTACGCGGGACAGGGTGGCCCTCAGCCCCAGCATTTT. Amino acids: CASSYAGQGGPQPQHF.

This chain uses TRBV21-1 with TRBJ1-2; the table's D gene call, TRBD1, was not cross checked with the DNA. TRBV21-1 has pseudogene status. The CDR3 sequence is 14 residues long. CDR3 sequence reads: CASSKRDRVYGYTF. Here the CDR3 DNA reads TGTGCCAGCAGCAAAAGGGACAGGGTCTATGGCTACACCTTC.

V gene TRBV5-1 combines with J gene TRBJ2-7; TRBD1 is a possible D gene (6 bases). There are 14 residues in the CDR3. V was shortened by 4 bases and J by 0 bases, with 11 bases between the two germline ends. The germline V gene has CDR1 SGHRS and CDR2 YFSETQ. CDR3 protein: CASSDRSSSYEQYF. The CDR3 nucleotides read TGCGCCAGCAGCGACAGGTCGAGCTCCTACGAGCAGTACTTC.

The genes are TRBV9 and TRBJ2-7, with D tentatively TRBD2 (5 bases). Germline CDR1 and CDR2: SGDLS and YYNGEE. V lost 0 bases and J 6 bases, leaving 16 bases between the germline ends. There are 15 residues in the CDR3. CDR3 coding DNA: TGTGCCAGCAGCGTAGTGGATGGCGTTACTAGCGAGCAGTACTTC. Encoded protein: CASSVVDGVTSEQYF.

Concerning this clone itself: The same CDR3 arises from other DNA sequences in this sample as well. V gene TRBV7-8 combines with J gene TRBJ2-2; possible D gene TRBD1, 5 bases. CDR1 and CDR2 (germline): SGHVS, FQNEAQ. This CDR3 is built from 14 residues. V was clipped by 5 bases and J by 1 base, with 8 bases between them. CDR3 loop: CASSLGQNTGELFF. The CDR3 DNA sequence: TGTGCCAGCAGCCTCGGACAGAACACCGGGGAGCTGTTTTTT.

CDR3 protein: CASSEAPVLMQQFF. CDR3 sequence (DNA): TGTGCCAGCAGTGAAGCGCCAGTGCTGATGCAGCAGTTCTTC. The chain joins TRBV6-1 to TRBJ2-1; no clear D. Germline V gene data show CDR1 as MNHNS and CDR2 as SASEGT. V was clipped by 0 bases and J by 11 bases, with 14 bases between them. The CDR3 extends over 14 amino acids.

The chain recombines TRBV21-1 with TRBJ2-1; the table's TRBD1 call for D was not verified on the DNA. TRBV21-1 is flagged as a pseudogene. The CDR3 runs 21 residues. As DNA, the CDR3 is TGTGCCAGCAGCAAGCCCCCAAGACAGGGGGACAAACTAAAAGACTACAATGAGCAGTTCTTC. Its translation is CASSKPPRQGDKLKDYNEQFF.

This chain links TRBV19 with TRBJ1-5; D uncertain. The CDR3 covers 14 residues. V lost 4 bases and J 0 bases, leaving 7 bases between the germline ends. The germline V gene encodes CDR1 LNHDA and CDR2 SQIVND (reference sequence). The CDR3 DNA follows: TGTGCCAGTAGTACAGGCTTTAGCAATCAGCCCCAGCATTTT. Translation gives CASSTGFSNQPQHF.

The chain joins TRBV10-3 to TRBJ2-5; 7 bases are a match to TRBD2. This CDR3 has 15 amino acids. The germline V gene encodes CDR1 ENHRY and CDR2 SYGVKD. J lost 2 bases, V lost 6 bases, and 9 bases had no gene match. CDR3 protein: CAISGSGTQQETQYF. The CDR3 nucleotides read TGTGCCATCAGCGGCAGCGGGACGCAACAAGAGACCCAGTACTTC.